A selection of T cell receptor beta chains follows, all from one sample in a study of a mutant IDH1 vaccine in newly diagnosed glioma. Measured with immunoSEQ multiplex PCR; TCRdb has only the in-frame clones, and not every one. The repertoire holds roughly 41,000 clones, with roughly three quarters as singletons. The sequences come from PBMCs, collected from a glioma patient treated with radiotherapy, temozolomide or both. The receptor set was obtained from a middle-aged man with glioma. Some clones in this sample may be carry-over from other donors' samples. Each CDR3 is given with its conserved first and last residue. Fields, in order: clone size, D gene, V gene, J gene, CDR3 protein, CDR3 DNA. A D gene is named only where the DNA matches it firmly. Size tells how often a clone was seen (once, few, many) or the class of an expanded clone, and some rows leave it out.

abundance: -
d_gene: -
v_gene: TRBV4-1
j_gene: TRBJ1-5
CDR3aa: CASSQAQGRNQPQHF
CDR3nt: TGCGCCAGCAGCCAAGCGCAGGGGAGAAATCAGCCCCAGCATTTT

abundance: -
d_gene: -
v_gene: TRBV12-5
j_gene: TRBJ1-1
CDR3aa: CASGLGGPNTEAFF
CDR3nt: TGTGCTAGTGGTTTAGGGGGGCCGAACACTGAAGCTTTCTTT

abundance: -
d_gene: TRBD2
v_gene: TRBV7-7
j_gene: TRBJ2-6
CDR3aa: CASSRGGRGGPGANVLTF
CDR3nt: TGTGCTAGCAGCCGGGGGGGCAGGGGCGGACCTGGGGCCAACGTCCTGACTTTC

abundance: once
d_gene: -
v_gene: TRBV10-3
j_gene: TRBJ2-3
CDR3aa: CAISELRGARTDTQYF
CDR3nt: TGTGCCATCAGTGAGTTGAGAGGGGCTCGCACAGATACGCAGTATTTT

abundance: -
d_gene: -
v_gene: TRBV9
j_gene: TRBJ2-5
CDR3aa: CASSVDPQETQYF
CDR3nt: TGTGCCAGCAGCGTAGACCCGCAAGAGACCCAGTACTTC

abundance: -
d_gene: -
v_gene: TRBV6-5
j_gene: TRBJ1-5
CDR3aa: CASSPGHTNQPQHF
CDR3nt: TGTGCCAGCAGTCCGGGACATACCAATCAGCCCCAGCATTTT

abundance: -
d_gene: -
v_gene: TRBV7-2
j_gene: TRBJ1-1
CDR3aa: CASSLGQMNTEAFF
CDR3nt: TGTGCCAGCAGCTTAGGACAGATGAACACTGAAGCTTTCTTT

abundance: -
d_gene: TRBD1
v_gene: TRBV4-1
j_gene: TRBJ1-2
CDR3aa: CASRPGGADYGYTF
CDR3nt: TGCGCCAGCAGACCAGGGGGTGCGGACTATGGCTACACCTTC

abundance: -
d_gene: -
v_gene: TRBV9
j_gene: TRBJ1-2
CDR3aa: CASSSGASLKGYGYTF
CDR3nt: TGTGCCAGCAGCTCCGGGGCGTCTTTAAAGGGGTATGGCTACACCTTC

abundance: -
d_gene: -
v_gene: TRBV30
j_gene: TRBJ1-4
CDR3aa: CAWSVRGVGKLFF
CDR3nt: TGTGCCTGGAGTGTTAGGGGGGTCGGAAAACTGTTTTTT